The source of this TCR beta chain is a study of blood T cell repertoires in COVID-19. The data were produced by immunoSEQ multiplex PCR, yet TCRdb's version contains in-frame clones alone and is incomplete. Among under 200,000 clones listed, 75% to 85% were seen once. Germline loops: CDR1 MDHEN, CDR2 SYDVKM. Trimming took 1 base from V and 3 from J, leaving 10 bases between them. The CDR3 has 15 amino acids. The TCR originated in a woman aged 55-70 years with COVID-19, enrolled during active disease. V usage is TRBV28 and J usage is TRBJ1-3, with unresolved D. Sequencing used peripheral blood. Here the CDR3 reads CASSLFRGIGNTIYF. The CDR3, as DNA: TGTGCCAGCAGTTTATTCAGAGGTATTGGAAACACCATATATTTT.